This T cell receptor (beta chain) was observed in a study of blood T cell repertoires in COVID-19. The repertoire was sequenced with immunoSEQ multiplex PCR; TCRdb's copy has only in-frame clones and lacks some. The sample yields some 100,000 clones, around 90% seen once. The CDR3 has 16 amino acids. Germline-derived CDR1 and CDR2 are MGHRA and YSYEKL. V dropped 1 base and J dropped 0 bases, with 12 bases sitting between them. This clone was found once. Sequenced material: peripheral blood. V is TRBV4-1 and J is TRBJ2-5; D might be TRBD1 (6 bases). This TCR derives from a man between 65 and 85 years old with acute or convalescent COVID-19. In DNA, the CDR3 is TGCGCCAGCAGCCAAGTAACCGGGACAAACCAAGAGACCCAGTACTTC. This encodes CASSQVTGTNQETQYF.